The next 26 T cell receptor beta chains were all read from a single sample in a study of cytotoxic CD8 clonotypes in ibrutinib-treated CLL. Profiled with immunoSEQ multiplex PCR; TCRdb holds only in-frame clones, not every one. This sample carries around 200,000 clones, roughly 77% of them seen once, and the ten largest clones take roughly 6.4%. Material: PBMCs, obtained after 12 months of ibrutinib treatment. The source is a human donor with chronic lymphocytic leukemia.

The chain recombines TRBV6-5 with TRBJ2-5; D is unresolved. Matching the DNA end better, TRBJ2-7 makes the J call doubtful. CDR3 length equals 14 residues. Germline CDR1 MNHEY, CDR2 SVGAGI. CDR3 sequence: CASSYSPGSYEQYF. The CDR3 nucleotides read TGTGCCAGCAGTTACTCGCCGGGTAGCTACGAGCAGTACTTC.

V and J are TRBV15 and TRBJ2-7; tentatively, D is TRBD1 or TRBD2 (7 bases each). CDR3 length: 16 residues. Germline V CDR1 and CDR2: LNHNV, YYDKDF (reference sequence). With 1 base removed from V and 5 bases from J, the gap between germline ends came to 18 bases. CDR3 in amino acids: CATSRGGGGGVNEQYF. Here the CDR3 DNA reads TGTGCCACCAGCAGAGGAGGGGGAGGGGGCGTCAACGAGCAGTACTTC.

The V gene is TRBV11-2, the J gene TRBJ2-2, with 7 bases aligning to TRBD1. Trimming removed 4 bases from V and 8 bases from J; junction bases left unmatched: 1. Per the germline V gene, CDR1 is SGHAT and CDR2 is FQNNGV. The CDR3 covers 12 residues. CDR3 loop: CASSWTGGELFF. The CDR3 DNA reads TGTGCCAGCAGCTGGACAGGAGGGGAGCTGTTTTTT.

CDR3 bases: TGCGCCAGCGGAACAGGGGCCAATTCCTACGAGCAGTACTTC. Translating gives CASGTGANSYEQYF. The chain is built from TRBV5-1 and TRBJ2-7; 7 bases fit TRBD1. Germline V gene lookup returns CDR1 SGHRS and CDR2 YFSETQ. CDR3 length: 14 amino acids. V lost 7 bases, J lost 1 base, and 8 bases stayed unmatched. The variable domain in full, with the rest retrieved from reference TRBV5-1 and TRBJ2-7, is KAGVTQTPRYLIKTRGQQVTLSCSPISGHRSVSWYQQTPGQGLQFLFEYFSETQRNKGNFPGRFSGRQFSNSRSEMNVSTLELGDSALYLCASGTGANSYEQYFGPGTRLTVT.

The chain is built from TRBV28 and TRBJ1-1, with TRBD1 as a possible D gene (5 bases). Trimming shortened V by 2 bases and J by 10 bases, and 14 bases separated the two germline ends. This CDR3 contains 13 residues. Germline CDR1 is MDHEN and CDR2 is SYDVKM. In DNA, the CDR3 is TGTGCCAGCAGTTTACCAGGGCTTGGTGGAGCTTTCTTT. This gives the protein CASSLPGLGGAFF.

The chain links TRBV6-6 to TRBJ1-2, with D possibly TRBD1 on 6 matching bases. The CDR3 consists of 14 residues. V lost 7 bases and J lost 4, with 16 bases in between. Germline lookup yields CDR1 MNHNY and CDR2 SVGAGI (reference sequence). The CDR3, as DNA: TGTGCCAGCATGCAGGGGCGGCAAAGCTATGGCTACACCTTC. Protein: CASMQGRQSYGYTF.

The rearrangement joins TRBV11-2 to TRBJ1-2, with D possibly matching TRBD1 (5 bases). The CDR3 consists of 16 residues. Germline loops: CDR1 SGHAT, CDR2 FQNNGV. Deletions cut 1 base from V and 8 bases from J, with 20 bases between. The DNA of the CDR3 is TGTGCCAGCAGCTTAGTCGTAACCCACCAGGGAAACGGCTACACCTTC. It encodes CASSLVVTHQGNGYTF.

The V gene is TRBV5-6, the J gene TRBJ2-5; D unclear. The V gene's germline CDR1 is SGHDT and CDR2 YYEEEE. The length of the CDR3 is 13 residues. V was shortened by 2 bases and J by 2 bases, with 7 bases between the two germline ends. The CDR3 nucleotides are TGTGCCAGCAGCTTTTCCTGGCAAGAGACCCAGTACTTC. This gives the protein CASSFSWQETQYF.

The V call is TRBV18, the J call TRBJ2-1; 8 bases are shared with TRBD2. V shed 5 bases and J 3 bases; nucleotides not matched to a gene: 9. Per germline, CDR1 KGHSH and CDR2 LQKENI. The CDR3 is made up of 16 amino acids. CDR3 protein: CASSLRAGAGYNEQFF. The CDR3 DNA reads as TGTGCCAGCTCATTGAGAGCGGGGGCGGGCTACAATGAGCAGTTCTTC.

V is TRBV6-4 and J is TRBJ2-1; unclear D gene. Between the trimmed V and J ends, which lost 0 bases and 7 bases, there was a span of 7 bases. The CDR3 loop spans 13 amino acids. Germline V CDR1 and CDR2: MRHNA, SNTAGT. The CDR3, as DNA: TGTGCCAGCAGTGACTCGAACCTAAATGAGCAGTTCTTC. Translating it yields CASSDSNLNEQFF.

V and J are TRBV4-2 and TRBJ2-7, with 14 nucleotides matching TRBD2. V trimming: 0 bases; J trimming: 2 bases; junction bases outside the gene matches: 3. The CDR3 is made up of 17 amino acids. CDR1 and CDR2 (germline): LGHNA, YNFKEQ. The DNA of the CDR3 is TGTGCCAGCAGCCAAGATTTGACTAGCGGGAGGGCCTACGAGCAGTACTTC. This gives the protein CASSQDLTSGRAYEQYF.

This chain links TRBV29-1 with TRBJ1-3, with D hard to call. The V gene lost 4 bases and the J gene lost 6 bases, with 7 bases spanning the gap. Germline CDR1 is SQVTM and CDR2 is ANQGSEA. CDR3 length: 11 residues. The CDR3 is CSVAGENTIYF. The CDR3 DNA is TGCAGCGTTGCCGGGGAAAACACCATATATTTT.

This clone has more than one count but fewer than ten. J is TRBJ1-3 and V is TRBV30; D is unclear. Germline CDR1 is GTSNPN and CDR2 is SVGIG (reference sequence). V lost 1 base to trimming and J lost 9 bases, with 16 bases between them. This CDR3 contains 14 residues. CDR3 residues: CAWSDIRGSLTIYF. CDR3 DNA: TGTGCCTGGAGTGACATAAGAGGGTCGCTCACCATATATTTT.

V is TRBV12-5 and J is TRBJ2-3, with 16 positions matching TRBD2. Germline values: CDR1 LGHNT, CDR2 FRNRAP. The CDR3 is made up of 18 amino acids. V was clipped by 5 bases and J by 4 bases; unmatched bases: 9. Here the CDR3 reads CASGPGTSGRVLSDTQYF. DNA for the CDR3: TGTGCTAGTGGTCCCGGGACTAGCGGGAGGGTCCTCTCAGATACGCAGTATTTT.

This chain uses TRBV30 with TRBJ1-1, with a weak D call TRBD1 (5 bases). This CDR3 has 18 residues. CDR1 GTSNPN and CDR2 SVGIG come from the germline V gene (reference sequence). V gave up 4 bases and J gave up 6 bases, with 30 bases separating them. The chain's CDR3 is CAWKNRQGQGYRTAEAFF. In DNA form, the CDR3 reads TGTGCCTGGAAAAATCGTCAGGGTCAAGGGTATAGGACGGCTGAAGCTTTCTTT.

The chain joins TRBV7-8 to TRBJ2-4, with 10 bases matching TRBD1. This CDR3 contains 19 residues. V was pared by 5 bases and J by 0 bases, with 13 bases of the junction left unmatched. Per germline, CDR1 SGHVS and CDR2 FQNEAQ. The CDR3 spells CASSARDRGIQLAKNIQYF. The CDR3 region has the DNA TGTGCCAGCAGCGCCCGGGACAGGGGCATTCAACTAGCCAAAAACATTCAGTACTTC.

The V gene is TRBV6-5, the J gene TRBJ1-5; weak D call: TRBD1 (6 bases). CDR3 size: 15 residues. V dropped 6 bases and J dropped 3 bases, with 15 bases sitting between them. Germline lookup yields CDR1 MNHEY and CDR2 SVGAGI. CDR3 coding DNA: TGTGCCAGCAGAGCCTCGGGGGGCGACAATCAGCCCCAGCATTTT. It yields the protein CASRASGGDNQPQHF.

This rearrangement joins TRBV18 to TRBJ2-4; tentatively, D is TRBD1 or TRBD2 (6 bases each). Germline CDR1 KGHSH, CDR2 LQKENI. CDR3 length: 19 residues. V was trimmed by 1 base and J by 3 bases, leaving 22 bases between them. As DNA, the CDR3 is TGTGCCAGCTCACCACTACGGCCCAGACAGGTGGGGGGCAAAAACATTCAGTACTTC. This codes for CASSPLRPRQVGGKNIQYF. Variable domain in full (rest from reference TRBV18 and TRBJ2-4): NAGVMQNPRHLVRRRGQEARLRCSPMKGHSHVYWYRQLPEEGLKFMVYLQKENIIDESGMPKERFSAEFPKEGPSILRIQQVVRGDSAAYFCASSPLRPRQVGGKNIQYFGAGTRLSVL.

This rearrangement joins TRBV6-5 to TRBJ2-7; weak D call: TRBD1 (5 bases). V lost 7 bases to trimming and J lost 2 bases, with 15 bases between them. CDR1 is MNHEY, CDR2 SVGAGI, per germline. The CDR3 is 14 residues long. For the CDR3, the DNA is TGTGCCAGCACAGGGCCTGACACAACCTACGAGCAGTACTTC. Its translation: CASTGPDTTYEQYF.

This chain uses TRBV5-6 with TRBJ1-1, with D maybe TRBD1 (5 bases). From germline, CDR1 is SGHDT and CDR2 YYEEEE. This CDR3 has 16 amino acids. V was trimmed by 3 bases and J by 0 bases, leaving 15 bases between them. The CDR3 DNA follows: TGTGCCAGCAGCTACGGGACCCCCTTTATGAACACTGAAGCTTTCTTT. Protein: CASSYGTPFMNTEAFF.

In nucleotides, the CDR3 is TGTGCCAGCAGCTTAACGAGGGGCGCTGGGGCCAACGTCCTGACTTTC. Protein product: CASSLTRGAGANVLTF. This chain links TRBV7-2 with TRBJ2-6; D is perhaps TRBD1 or TRBD2 (5 bases each). The CDR3 contains 16 residues. With 2 bases removed from V and 2 bases from J, the gap between germline ends came to 10 bases. The germline CDR1 and CDR2 sequences are SGHTA and FQGNSA.

The table lists this clone with a count of one. This chain joins TRBV6-6 and TRBJ1-2; D ambiguous. In germline, CDR1 is MNHNY, CDR2 SVGAGI (reference sequence). V lost 7 bases and J 8 bases, leaving 11 bases between the germline ends. The CDR3 consists of 11 residues. The CDR3 region is CASTEGRGYTF. The CDR3 coding sequence is TGTGCCAGCACCGAAGGCCGGGGCTACACCTTC.

The CDR3 DNA is TGTGCCAGCAGCTTAGCTCCCGCAACCTACAATGAGCAGTTCTTC. Its protein product is CASSLAPATYNEQFF. The chain employs TRBV7-2 and TRBJ2-1; D unresolved. The CDR3 contains 15 residues. The V end was cut by 0 bases, the J end by 2 bases, with 8 bases between. Germline CDR1 and CDR2: SGHTA and FQGNSA.

CDR3 in DNA: TGTGCCATCAGTGATGGGCAGGGGCAGCATTTT. This codes for CAISDGQGQHF. V gene TRBV10-3 combines with J gene TRBJ1-5; D might be TRBD1 (6 bases). The V gene lost 3 bases and the J gene lost 13 bases, with 10 bases spanning the gap. The CDR3 has 11 residues. Germline V gene lookup returns CDR1 ENHRY and CDR2 SYGVKD.

The gene calls are TRBV6-6 and TRBJ1-2; TRBD1 agrees at 7 bases. This CDR3 has 15 residues. The V segment lost 5 bases and the J segment 5 bases; nucleotides outside the gene matches: 11. Germline loops: CDR1 MNHNY, CDR2 SVGAGI (reference sequence). For the CDR3, the DNA is TGTGCCAGCAGTCGGGACCGACAGGGAGGTTATGGCTACACCTTC. This gives the protein CASSRDRQGGYGYTF.

In its sample, this clone was seen a few times. The CDR3 is CASSPTPNTEAFF. DNA of the CDR3: TGTGCCAGCAGCCCGACACCGAACACTGAAGCTTTCTTT. The chain has TRBV7-9 and TRBJ1-1; D is unresolved. The germline gives CDR1 SEHNR, CDR2 FQNEAQ (reference sequence). The CDR3 is made up of 13 amino acids. Trimming pared 5 bases from V and 1 base from J, leaving 8 bases between.